These 6 T cell receptor beta chains share one sample of origin, sequenced in a study of OX40 agonist ivuxolimab in advanced cancers. Data came from immunoSEQ multiplex PCR; TCRdb stores just in-frame clones and leaves some out. The table includes tens of thousands of clones, roughly 86% detected once. Sequencing used CD4+ or CD8+ T cells sorted from blood, obtained in a trial of the OX40 agonist ivuxolimab. These receptors all stem from an adult with an advanced solid tumor such as melanoma, head and neck, liver or kidney cancer.

The chain joins TRBV5-1 to TRBJ2-1; D possibly corresponds to TRBD2 (6 bases). Germline loops: CDR1 SGHRS, CDR2 YFSETQ. V was pared by 2 bases and J by 2 bases, with 11 bases between. This CDR3 comprises 15 residues. In nucleotides, the CDR3 is TGCGCCAGCAGCTTCGGGGGTCCACCCTACAATGAGCAGTTCTTC. It yields the protein CASSFGGPPYNEQFF.

This chain uses TRBV4-1 with TRBJ2-1, with 10 bases that match TRBD2. The CDR3 runs 17 residues. Germline V gene data show CDR1 as MGHRA and CDR2 as YSYEKL. Unmatched junction bases numbered 11, after V lost 1 base and J lost 8 bases. The CDR3 sequence: CASSQASGIAGGDEQFF. In DNA, the CDR3 is TGCGCCAGCAGCCAAGCCAGTGGGATAGCGGGAGGTGATGAGCAGTTCTTC.

V gene TRBV20-1 combines with J gene TRBJ1-1, with 8 bases aligning to TRBD1. Trimming removed 5 bases from V and 5 bases from J; junction bases left unmatched: 1. This CDR3 has 11 amino acids. CDR1 and CDR2 from the germline V gene are DFQATT and SNEGSKA (reference sequence). The CDR3 region is CSAHRGTEAFF. The DNA for the CDR3 is TGCAGTGCTCACAGGGGGACTGAAGCTTTCTTT.

The chain is built from TRBV11-2 and TRBJ2-7; 10 nucleotides match TRBD1. Germline lookup yields CDR1 SGHAT and CDR2 FQNNGV. The CDR3 sequence is 15 residues long. The V segment lost 6 bases and the J segment 3 bases; nucleotides outside the gene matches: 8. CDR3 DNA: TGTGCCAGCAGGGGTTCGGGACAGGGGATCTACGAGCAGTACTTC. The encoded protein is CASRGSGQGIYEQYF.

Written as DNA, the CDR3 is TGTGCCAGCAGTTACTCCACACTGAACACTGAAGCTTTCTTT. Protein sequence: CASSYSTLNTEAFF. This chain joins TRBV6-5 and TRBJ1-1; no reliable D call. The CDR3 length is 14 residues. Trimming stripped 0 bases from V and 0 bases from J, with 5 bases between. Germline loops: CDR1 MNHEY, CDR2 SVGAGI.

V and J are TRBV7-8 and TRBJ2-7; D gene uncertain. The CDR3 is 15 amino acids. Germline CDR1 reads SGHVS; CDR2 reads FQNEAQ. Trimming took off 3 bases at V and 0 bases at J, with 12 bases between the two ends. The CDR3 DNA sequence: TGTGCCAGCAGCTTGGTGGGCACGAGCTCCTACGAGCAGTACGTC. This gives the protein CASSLVGTSSYEQYV.